The T cell receptor beta chain described here comes from a study of CD8+ T cells in alopecia areata. At the level of the study: Each day, treated patients took oral tofacitinib twice, at 5 to 10 mg per dose.

As for treatment: oral pan-JAK inhibitor, 5-10 mg twice daily. Study results and caveats: For baseline CD8+ expansion, any link to response stays uncertain with one nonresponder. Compared with mice, patients displayed less clear TCR sharing, possibly for HLA-related reasons.

Sequencing used cDNA as its template, made by extracting RNA and reverse transcribing it. Produced via immunoSEQ multiplex PCR; TCRdb's table is partial and in-frame only. The repertoire holds a few hundred thousand clones, with more than 30% as singletons. With regard to this clone: The antigen remains unidentified.

The CDR3 has 14 residues. Germline V gene data show CDR1 as SGHAT and CDR2 as FQNNGV. Trimming stripped 4 bases from V and 4 bases from J, with 14 bases between. The sample here was CD4+ T cells sorted from blood, taken at roughly week 30, from a patient treated with tofacitinib. The TCR sequence derives from a human donor with alopecia areata. The chain joins TRBV11-2 to TRBJ2-7; the D is unclear. The CDR3 protein is CASSSGRRQYEQYF. Written as DNA, the CDR3 is TGTGCCAGCAGCTCGGGCCGCAGGCAGTACGAGCAGTACTTC.